In its sample, the clone carrying this TCR beta chain was seen a few times. The sample originates from a study of blood T cell repertoires in COVID-19. Study at large: The United States, Italy and Spain supplied acute and convalescent COVID-19 samples. T cells, B-cell-depleted T cells, or PBMCs provided the cDNA or gDNA that served as material.

The CDR3 spans 16 residues. Trimming cost V 7 bases and J 0 bases, with 20 bases left between them. Germline-derived CDR1 and CDR2 are SGHNT and YYREEE (reference sequence). Authors' methods: It was from reference gene primer amplification that nucleated cell counts were estimated. Clones were read by immunoSEQ multiplex PCR, and TCRdb kept only the in-frame ones, dropping some. V and J calls and clone size come straight from that table; D and trimming were deduced from the DNA. This sample carries about 200,000 clones, 81% of them seen once, and the ten largest clones take approximately 8%. The TCR was taken from a woman aged 80 or older with acute or convalescent COVID-19. Sequenced sample: peripheral blood. The chain carries TRBV5-4 and TRBJ2-7, with a weak D call TRBD1 (7 bases). CDR3 nucleotides: TGTGCCAGCTCCCCCCAGGGGGGCTTTTTCTCCTACGAGCAGTACTTC. Its translation is CASSPQGGFFSYEQYF.